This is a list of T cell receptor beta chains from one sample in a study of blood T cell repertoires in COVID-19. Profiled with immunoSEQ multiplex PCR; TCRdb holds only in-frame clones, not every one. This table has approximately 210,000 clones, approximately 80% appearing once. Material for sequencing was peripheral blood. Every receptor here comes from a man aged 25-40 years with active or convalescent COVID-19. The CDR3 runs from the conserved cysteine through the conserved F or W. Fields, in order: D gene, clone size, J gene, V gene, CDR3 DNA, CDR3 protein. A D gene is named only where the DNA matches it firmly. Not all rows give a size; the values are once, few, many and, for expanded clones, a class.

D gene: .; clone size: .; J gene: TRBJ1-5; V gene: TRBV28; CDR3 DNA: TGTGCCAGCAGCGGGATACTTAGCAATCAGCCCCAGCATTTT; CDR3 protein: CASSGILSNQPQHF
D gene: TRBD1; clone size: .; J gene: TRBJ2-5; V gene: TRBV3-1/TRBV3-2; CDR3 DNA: TGTGCCAGCAGCCAAGATCGAGAAGGGGGCGACTACCAAGAGACCCAGTACTTC; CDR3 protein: CASSQDREGGDYQETQYF
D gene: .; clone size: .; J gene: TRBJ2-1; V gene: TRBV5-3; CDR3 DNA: TGTGCCAGAAGCTTTCGATCCGGACTGTTCTACAATGAGCAGTTCTTC; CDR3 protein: CARSFRSGLFYNEQFF
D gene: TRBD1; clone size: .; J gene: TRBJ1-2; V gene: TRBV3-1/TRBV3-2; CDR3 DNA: TGTGCCAGCAGCCCGTCCGGGACAGGGGTTCCCTATGGCTACACCTTC; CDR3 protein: CASSPSGTGVPYGYTF
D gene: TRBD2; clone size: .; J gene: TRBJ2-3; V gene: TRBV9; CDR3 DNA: TGTGCCAGCAGCGTAGCTAGCGGGGCAGATACGCAGTATTTT; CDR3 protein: CASSVASGADTQYF
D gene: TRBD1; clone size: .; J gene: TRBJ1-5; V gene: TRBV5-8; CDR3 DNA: TGTGCCAGCAGCGCAGGGGGAATTAGCAATCAGCCCCAGCATTTT; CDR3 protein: CASSAGGISNQPQHF
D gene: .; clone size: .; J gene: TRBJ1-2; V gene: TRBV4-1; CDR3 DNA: TGCGCCAGCAGCAGGGACCTCGGAGGGGTAATTTACTATGGCTACACCTTC; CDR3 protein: CASSRDLGGVIYYGYTF
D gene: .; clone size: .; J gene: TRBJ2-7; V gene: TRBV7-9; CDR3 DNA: TGTGCCAGCAGCTTGAGCTACGAGCAGTACTTC; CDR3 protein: CASSLSYEQYF
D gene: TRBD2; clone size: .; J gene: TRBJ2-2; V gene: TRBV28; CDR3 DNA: TGTGCCACTCCATTAGCGGGAGGGCGAACCGGGGAGCTGTTTTTT; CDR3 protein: CATPLAGGRTGELFF
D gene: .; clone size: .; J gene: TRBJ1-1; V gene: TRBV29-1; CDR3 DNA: TGCAGCGGAAGGAGCGGGTTGGGGACTGAAGCTTTCTTT; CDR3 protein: CSGRSGLGTEAFF
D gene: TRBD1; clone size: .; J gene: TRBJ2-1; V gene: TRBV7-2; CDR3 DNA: TGTGCCAGCAGCTTAGTATCCGGGACAGGGCACAATGAGCAGTTCTTC; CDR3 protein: CASSLVSGTGHNEQFF
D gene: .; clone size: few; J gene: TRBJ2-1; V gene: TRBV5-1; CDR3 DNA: TGCGCCAGCAGCTTGGACTTACCCTACAATGAGCAGTTCTTC; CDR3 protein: CASSLDLPYNEQFF
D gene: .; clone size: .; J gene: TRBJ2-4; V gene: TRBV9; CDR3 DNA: TGTGCCAGCAGCCCCCCGGGGGAAGTCAAAAACATTCAGTACTTC; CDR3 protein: CASSPPGEVKNIQYF
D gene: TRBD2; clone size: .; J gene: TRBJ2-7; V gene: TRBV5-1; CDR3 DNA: TGCGCCAGCAGCTGGCGGGACGGACTAGCGGGAGGTACCTACGAGCAGTACTTC; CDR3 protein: CASSWRDGLAGGTYEQYF
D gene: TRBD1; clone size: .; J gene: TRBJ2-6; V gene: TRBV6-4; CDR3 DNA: TGTGCCAGCAGTGGACAGGGGCCTTCTGGGGCCAACGTCCTGACTTTC; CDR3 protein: CASSGQGPSGANVLTF
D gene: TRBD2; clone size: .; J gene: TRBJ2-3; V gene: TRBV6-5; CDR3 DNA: TGTGCCAGCAGCCTGACTAGCGGGGGAGGAGATACGCAGTATTTT; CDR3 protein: CASSLTSGGGDTQYF
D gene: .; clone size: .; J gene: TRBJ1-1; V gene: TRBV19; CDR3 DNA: TGTGCCAGTCAGACAGCTTTGAACACTGAAGCTTTCTTT; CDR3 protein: CASQTALNTEAFF
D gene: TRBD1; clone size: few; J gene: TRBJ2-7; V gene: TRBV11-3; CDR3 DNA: TGTGCCAGCAGTCGGACAGGAAGCTCCTACGAGCAGTACTTC; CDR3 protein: CASSRTGSSYEQYF
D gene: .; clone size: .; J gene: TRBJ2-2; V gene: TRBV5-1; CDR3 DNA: TGCGCCAGCAGCTTTTTCGGTCTCCCCGGCGGGCCGCGCTCGAACACCGGGGAGCTGTTTTTT; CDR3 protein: CASSFFGLPGGPRSNTGELFF
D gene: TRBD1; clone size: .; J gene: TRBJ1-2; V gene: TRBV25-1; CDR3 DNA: TGTGCCAGCGAGGACAGGGCTTATGGCTACACCTTC; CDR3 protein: CASEDRAYGYTF
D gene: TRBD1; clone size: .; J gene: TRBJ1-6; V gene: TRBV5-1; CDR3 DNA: TGCGCCAGCAGCACATGGACAGGGAATAATTCACCCCTCCACTTT; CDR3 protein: CASSTWTGNNSPLHF
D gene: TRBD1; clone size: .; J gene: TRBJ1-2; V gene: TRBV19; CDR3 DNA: TGTGCCACTTTGCCCGGACAGGGGTGGTATGGCTACACCTTC; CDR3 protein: CATLPGQGWYGYTF
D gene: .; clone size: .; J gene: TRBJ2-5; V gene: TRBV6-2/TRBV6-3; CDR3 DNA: TGTGCCAGCAGTTACTCGAGGGAGGACTCCACGTACCAAGAGACCCAGTACTTC; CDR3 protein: CASSYSREDSTYQETQYF
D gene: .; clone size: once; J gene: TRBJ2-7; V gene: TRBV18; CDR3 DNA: TGTGCCAGCTCGTTTCGGGTCACGGAGCAGTACTTC; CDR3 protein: CASSFRVTEQYF
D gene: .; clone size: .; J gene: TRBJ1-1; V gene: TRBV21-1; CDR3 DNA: TGTGCCAGCGGTGGGGGGGCTGACGGCACTGAAGCTTTCTTT; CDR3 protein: CASGGGADGTEAFF
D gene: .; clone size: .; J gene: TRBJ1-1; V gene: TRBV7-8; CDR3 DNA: TGTGCCAGCAGCTTTGACATGACTGAAGCTTTCTTT; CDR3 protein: CASSFDMTEAFF
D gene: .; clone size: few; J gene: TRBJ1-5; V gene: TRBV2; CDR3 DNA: TGTGCCAGCAGTCCGAACAGGAATAGCAATCAGCCCCAGCATTTT; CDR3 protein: CASSPNRNSNQPQHF
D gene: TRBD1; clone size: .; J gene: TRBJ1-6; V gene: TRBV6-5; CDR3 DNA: TGTGCCAGCAGGGGGACAGGGGGCGAGCTATCCCTCCACTTT; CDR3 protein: CASRGTGGELSLHF
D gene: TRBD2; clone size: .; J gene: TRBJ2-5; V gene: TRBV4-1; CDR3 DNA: TGCGCCAGCAGCCGGGGACTAGCTATGGATGGGGAGACCCAGTACTTC; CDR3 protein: CASSRGLAMDGETQYF
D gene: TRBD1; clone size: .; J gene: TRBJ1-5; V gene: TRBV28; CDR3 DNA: TGTGCCAGCAGACCTGGACAGGCTGGTCAGCCCCAGCATTTT; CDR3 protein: CASRPGQAGQPQHF
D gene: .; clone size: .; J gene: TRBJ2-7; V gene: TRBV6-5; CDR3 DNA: TGTGCCAGCAGTCGGTTTTCCGAGCAGTACTTC; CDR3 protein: CASSRFSEQYF
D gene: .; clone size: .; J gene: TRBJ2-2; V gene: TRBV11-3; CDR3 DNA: TGTGCCAGCAGCTCTCCTTACACCGGGGAGCTGTTTTTT; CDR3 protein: CASSSPYTGELFF
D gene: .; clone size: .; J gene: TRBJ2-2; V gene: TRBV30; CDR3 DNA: TGTGCCTGGAGTGCGCCGGGACACTCCACCGGGGAGCTGTTTTTT; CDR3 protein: CAWSAPGHSTGELFF
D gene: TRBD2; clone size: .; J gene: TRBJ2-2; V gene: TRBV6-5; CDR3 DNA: TGTGCCAGCACGCGGGGGGTCAAATCCGGGGAGCTGTTTTTT; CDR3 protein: CASTRGVKSGELFF
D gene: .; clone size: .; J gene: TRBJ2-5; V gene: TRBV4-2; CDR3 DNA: TGTGCCAGCAGCCAAGATCTTGCTAGCAGAGAGACCCAGTACTTC; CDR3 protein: CASSQDLASRETQYF
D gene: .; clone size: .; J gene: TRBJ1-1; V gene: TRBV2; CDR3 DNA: TGTGCCAGCAGTGACGCACAGGGTGGAGTTGTCGAAGCTTTCTTT; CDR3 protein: CASSDAQGGVVEAFF
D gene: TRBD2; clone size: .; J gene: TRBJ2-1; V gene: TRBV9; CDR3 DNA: TGTGCCAGCAGCGCCGGGACTAGCGGGCCTGAGCAGTTCTTC; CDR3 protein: CASSAGTSGPEQFF
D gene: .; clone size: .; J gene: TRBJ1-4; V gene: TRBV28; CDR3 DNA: TGTGCCAGCAGTTTTGGGCAGAATAATGAAAAACTGTTTTTT; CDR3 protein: CASSFGQNNEKLFF
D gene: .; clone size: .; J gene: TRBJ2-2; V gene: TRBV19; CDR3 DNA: TGTGCCAGTAGTCTGCGATTGAACACCGGGGAGCTGTTTTTT; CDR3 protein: CASSLRLNTGELFF
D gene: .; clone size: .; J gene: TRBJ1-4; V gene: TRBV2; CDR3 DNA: TGTGCCAGCAATATCGACAGAGAAAAACTGTTTTTT; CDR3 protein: CASNIDREKLFF
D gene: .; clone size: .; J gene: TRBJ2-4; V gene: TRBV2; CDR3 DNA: TGTGCCAGCGGGGAGATCCTAGCCAAAAACATTCAGTACTTC; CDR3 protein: CASGEILAKNIQYF
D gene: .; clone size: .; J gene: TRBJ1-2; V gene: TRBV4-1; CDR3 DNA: TGCGCCAGCAGCCAAGAAGGTGGACAGCCTTATGGCTACACCTTC; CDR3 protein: CASSQEGGQPYGYTF
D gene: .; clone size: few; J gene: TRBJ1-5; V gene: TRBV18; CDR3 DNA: TGTGCCAGCTCAATAGACAGGAGCAATCAGCCCCAGCATTTT; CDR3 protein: CASSIDRSNQPQHF
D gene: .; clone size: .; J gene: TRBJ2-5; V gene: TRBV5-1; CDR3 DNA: TGCGCCAGCAGCTTGGGAGGGACACGCCAAGAGACCCAGTACTTC; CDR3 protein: CASSLGGTRQETQYF
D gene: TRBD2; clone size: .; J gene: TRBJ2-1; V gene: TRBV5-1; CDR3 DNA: TGCGCCAGCAGCTTGGGCGCTAGCGGGGGGGCCGGCCAGTTCTTC; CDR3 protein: CASSLGASGGAGQFF
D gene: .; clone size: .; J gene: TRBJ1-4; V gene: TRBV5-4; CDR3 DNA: TGTGCCAGCAGCTTGGGTGTGGGGCCGGGTAATGAAAAACTGTTTTTT; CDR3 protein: CASSLGVGPGNEKLFF
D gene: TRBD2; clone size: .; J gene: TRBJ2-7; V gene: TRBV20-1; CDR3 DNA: TGCAGTGCTAGAGATTGGTCGGGGGGTTACTTC; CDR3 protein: CSARDWSGGYF
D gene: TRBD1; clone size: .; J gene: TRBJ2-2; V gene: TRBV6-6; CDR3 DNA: TGTGCCAGCAGAACGACAGGGGGTAATACCGGGGAGCTGTTTTTT; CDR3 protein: CASRTTGGNTGELFF